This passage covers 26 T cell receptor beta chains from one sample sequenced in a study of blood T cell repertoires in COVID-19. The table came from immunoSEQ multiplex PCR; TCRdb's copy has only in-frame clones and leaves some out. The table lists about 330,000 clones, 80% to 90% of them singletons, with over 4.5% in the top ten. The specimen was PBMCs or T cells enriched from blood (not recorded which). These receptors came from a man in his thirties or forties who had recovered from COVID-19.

The CDR3 DNA reads TGTGCCAGCAACAAATTCGTAGCGGGGTTCGATGAGCAGTTCTTC. Its translation: CASNKFVAGFDEQFF. The chain carries TRBV7-8 and TRBJ2-1; 8 bases line up with TRBD2. V lost 7 bases to trimming and J lost 8 bases; unmatched junction nucleotides: 13. Germline CDR1 reads SGHVS; CDR2 reads FQNEAQ. CDR3 length: 15 amino acids.

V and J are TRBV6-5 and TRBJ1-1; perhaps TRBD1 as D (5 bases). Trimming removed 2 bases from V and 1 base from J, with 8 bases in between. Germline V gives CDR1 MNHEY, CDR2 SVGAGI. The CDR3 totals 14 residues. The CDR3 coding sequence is TGTGCCAGCAGTTACAGGGGAAGGAACACTGAAGCTTTCTTT. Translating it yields CASSYRGRNTEAFF.

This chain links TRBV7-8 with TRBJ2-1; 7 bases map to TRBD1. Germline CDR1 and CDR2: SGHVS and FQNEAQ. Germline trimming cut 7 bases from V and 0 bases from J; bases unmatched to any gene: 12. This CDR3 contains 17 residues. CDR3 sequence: CASIHHRGRGSYNEQFF. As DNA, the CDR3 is TGTGCCAGCATCCACCACAGGGGCAGAGGCTCCTACAATGAGCAGTTCTTC.

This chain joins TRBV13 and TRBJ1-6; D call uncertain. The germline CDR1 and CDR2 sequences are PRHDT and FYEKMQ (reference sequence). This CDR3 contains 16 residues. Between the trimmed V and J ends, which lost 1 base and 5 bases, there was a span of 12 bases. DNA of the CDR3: TGTGCCAGCAGCTTAGTCGGAGGGAAGGATAATTCACCCCTCCACTTT. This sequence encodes CASSLVGGKDNSPLHF.

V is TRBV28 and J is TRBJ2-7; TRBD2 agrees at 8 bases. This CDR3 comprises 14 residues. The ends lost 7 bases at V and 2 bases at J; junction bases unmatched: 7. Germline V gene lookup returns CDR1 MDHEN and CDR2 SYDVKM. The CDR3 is CASIREGIPYEQYF. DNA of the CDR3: TGTGCCAGCATCCGGGAGGGAATCCCCTACGAGCAGTACTTC.

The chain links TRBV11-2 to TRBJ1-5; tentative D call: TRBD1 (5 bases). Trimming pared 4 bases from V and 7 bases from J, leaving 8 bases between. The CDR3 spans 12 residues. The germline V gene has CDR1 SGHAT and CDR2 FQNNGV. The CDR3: CASSSGLQPQHF. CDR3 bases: TGTGCCAGCAGCTCAGGGTTACAGCCCCAGCATTTT.

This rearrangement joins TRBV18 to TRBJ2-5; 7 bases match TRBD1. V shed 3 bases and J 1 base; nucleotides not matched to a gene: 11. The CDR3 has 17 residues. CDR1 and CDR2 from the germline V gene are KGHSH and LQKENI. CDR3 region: CASSPRDSRTFQETQYF. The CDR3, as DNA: TGTGCCAGCTCACCCCGGGACAGTCGAACATTCCAAGAGACCCAGTACTTC.

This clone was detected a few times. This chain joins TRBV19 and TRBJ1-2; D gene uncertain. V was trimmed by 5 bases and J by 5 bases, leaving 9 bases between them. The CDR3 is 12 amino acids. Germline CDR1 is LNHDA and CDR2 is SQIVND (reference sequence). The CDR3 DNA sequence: TGTGCCAGTAGTTCAGGACTATATGGCTACACCTTC. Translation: CASSSGLYGYTF.

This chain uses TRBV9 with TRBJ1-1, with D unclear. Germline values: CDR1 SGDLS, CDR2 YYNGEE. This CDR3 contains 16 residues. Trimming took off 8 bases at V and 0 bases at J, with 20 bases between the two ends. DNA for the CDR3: TGTGCCAGACTGACATGGGAGGTCAACATGAACACTGAAGCTTTCTTT. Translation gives CARLTWEVNMNTEAFF.

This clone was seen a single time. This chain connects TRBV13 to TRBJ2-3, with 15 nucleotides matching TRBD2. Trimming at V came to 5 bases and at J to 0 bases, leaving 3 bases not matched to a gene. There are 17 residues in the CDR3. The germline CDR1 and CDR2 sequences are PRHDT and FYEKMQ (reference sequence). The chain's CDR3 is CASSGTSGGLSTDTQYF. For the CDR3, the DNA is TGTGCCAGCAGCGGGACTAGCGGGGGGTTAAGCACAGATACGCAGTATTTT.

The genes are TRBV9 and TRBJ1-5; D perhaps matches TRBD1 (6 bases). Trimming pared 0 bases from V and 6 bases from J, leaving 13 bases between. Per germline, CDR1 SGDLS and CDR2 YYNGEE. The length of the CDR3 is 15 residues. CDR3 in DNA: TGTGCCAGCAGCGTAGATGGGGGGGCGGGTCAGCCCCAGCATTTT. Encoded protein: CASSVDGGAGQPQHF.

CDR3 region: CAISESSGEPGQWAQYF. CDR3 DNA sequence: TGTGCCATCAGTGAGTCCTCAGGGGAGCCAGGGCAATGGGCCCAGTACTTC. The chain is built from TRBV10-3 and TRBJ2-5; D possibly corresponds to TRBD1 (6 bases). This CDR3 is 17 amino acids long. Trimming cost V 0 bases and J 9 bases, with 23 bases left between them. From germline, CDR1 is ENHRY and CDR2 SYGVKD.

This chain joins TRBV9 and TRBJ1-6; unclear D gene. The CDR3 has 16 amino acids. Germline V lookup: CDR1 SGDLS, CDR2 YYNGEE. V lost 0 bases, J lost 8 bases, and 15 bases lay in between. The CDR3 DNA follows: TGTGCCAGCAGCGTAGATGCCAGTGTCAATCATTCACCCCTCCACTTT. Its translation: CASSVDASVNHSPLHF.

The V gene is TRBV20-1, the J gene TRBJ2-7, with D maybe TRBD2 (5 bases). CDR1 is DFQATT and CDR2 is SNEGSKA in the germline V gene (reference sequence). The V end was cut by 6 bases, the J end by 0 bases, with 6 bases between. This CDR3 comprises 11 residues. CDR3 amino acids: CSAEASYEQYF. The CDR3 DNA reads TGCAGTGCGGAGGCCTCCTACGAGCAGTACTTC.

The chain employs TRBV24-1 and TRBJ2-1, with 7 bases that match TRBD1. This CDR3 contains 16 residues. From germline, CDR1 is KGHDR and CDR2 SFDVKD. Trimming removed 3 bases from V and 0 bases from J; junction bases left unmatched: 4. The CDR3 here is CATSDKTGSSYNEQFF. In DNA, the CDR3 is TGTGCCACCAGTGATAAGACAGGGAGCTCCTACAATGAGCAGTTCTTC.

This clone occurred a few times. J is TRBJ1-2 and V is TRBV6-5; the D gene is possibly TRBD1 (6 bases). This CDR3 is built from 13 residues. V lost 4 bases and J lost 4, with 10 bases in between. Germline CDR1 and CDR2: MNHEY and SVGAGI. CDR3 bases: TGTGCCAGCAGTTTGGGACAATTCTATGGCTACACCTTC. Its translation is CASSLGQFYGYTF.

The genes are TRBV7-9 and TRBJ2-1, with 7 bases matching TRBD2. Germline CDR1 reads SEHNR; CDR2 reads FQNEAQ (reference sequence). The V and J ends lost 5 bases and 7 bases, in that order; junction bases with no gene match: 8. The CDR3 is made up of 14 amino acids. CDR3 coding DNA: TGTGCCAGCAGCCCTGACCCCGGGAGGAATGAGCAGTTCTTC. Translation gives CASSPDPGRNEQFF.

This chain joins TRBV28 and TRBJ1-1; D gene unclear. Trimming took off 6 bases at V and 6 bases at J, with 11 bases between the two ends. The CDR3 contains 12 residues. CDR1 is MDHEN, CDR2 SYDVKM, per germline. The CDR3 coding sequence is TGTGCCAGCAGACTCCTTACCGCTGAAGCTTTCTTT. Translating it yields CASRLLTAEAFF.

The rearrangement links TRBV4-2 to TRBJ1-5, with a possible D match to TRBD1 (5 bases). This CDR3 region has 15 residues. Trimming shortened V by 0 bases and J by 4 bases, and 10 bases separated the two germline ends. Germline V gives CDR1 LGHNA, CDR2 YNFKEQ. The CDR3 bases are TGTGCCAGCAGCCAAGAAATCAGGGATAATCAGCCCCAGCATTTT. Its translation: CASSQEIRDNQPQHF.

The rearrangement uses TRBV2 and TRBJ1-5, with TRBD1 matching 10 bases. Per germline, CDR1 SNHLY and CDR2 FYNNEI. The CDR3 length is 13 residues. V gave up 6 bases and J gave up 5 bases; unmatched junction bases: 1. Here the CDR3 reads CASRDRGYQPQHF. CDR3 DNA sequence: TGTGCCAGCAGGGACAGGGGGTATCAGCCCCAGCATTTT. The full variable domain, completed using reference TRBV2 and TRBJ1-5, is EPEVTQTPSHQVTQMGQEVILRCVPISNHLYFYWYRQILGQKVEFLVSFYNNEISEKSEIFDDQFSVERPDGSNFTLKIRSTKLEDSAMYFCASRDRGYQPQHFGDGTRLSIL.

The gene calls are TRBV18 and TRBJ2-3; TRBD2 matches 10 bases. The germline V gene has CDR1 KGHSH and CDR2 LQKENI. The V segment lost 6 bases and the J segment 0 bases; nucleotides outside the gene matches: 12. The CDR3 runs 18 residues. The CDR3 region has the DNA TGTGCCAGCTCGGTGGGGGCGCTAGCGGGAGCTAGCACAGATACGCAGTATTTT. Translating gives CASSVGALAGASTDTQYF.

CDR3 residues: CASSFRGQGARDYGYTF. The CDR3 DNA is TGTGCCAGCAGTTTCCGCGGACAGGGGGCACGGGACTATGGCTACACCTTC. The V gene is TRBV28, the J gene TRBJ1-2; the match to TRBD1 covers 11 bases. Unmatched junction bases numbered 9, after V lost 3 bases and J lost 3 bases. The V gene's germline CDR1 is MDHEN and CDR2 SYDVKM. The CDR3 contains 17 residues.

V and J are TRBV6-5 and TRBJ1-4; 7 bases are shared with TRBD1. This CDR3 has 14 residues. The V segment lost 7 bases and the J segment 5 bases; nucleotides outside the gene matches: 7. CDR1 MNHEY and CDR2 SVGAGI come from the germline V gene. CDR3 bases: TGTGCCAGCACTGTTAAGGGGGCAAATGAAAAACTGTTTTTT. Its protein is CASTVKGANEKLFF.

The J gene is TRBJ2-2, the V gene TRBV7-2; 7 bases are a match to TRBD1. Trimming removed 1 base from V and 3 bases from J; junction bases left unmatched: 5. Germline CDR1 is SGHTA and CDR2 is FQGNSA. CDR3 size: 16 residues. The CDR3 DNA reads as TGTGCCAGCAGCTTAGGCTCCGGGACAGACACCGGGGAGCTGTTTTTT. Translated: CASSLGSGTDTGELFF.

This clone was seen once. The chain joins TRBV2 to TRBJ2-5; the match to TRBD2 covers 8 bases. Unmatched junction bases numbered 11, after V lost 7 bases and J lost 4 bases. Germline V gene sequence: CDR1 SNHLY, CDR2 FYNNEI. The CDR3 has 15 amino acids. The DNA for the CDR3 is TGTGCCAGCACCCTCTATAGCGGGGAAGGAGAGACCCAGTACTTC. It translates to CASTLYSGEGETQYF.

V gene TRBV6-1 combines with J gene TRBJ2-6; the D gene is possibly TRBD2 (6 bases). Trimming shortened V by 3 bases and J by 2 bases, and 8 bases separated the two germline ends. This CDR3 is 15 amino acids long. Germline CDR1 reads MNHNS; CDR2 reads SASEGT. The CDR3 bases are TGTGCCAGCAGTGATGCGGGGACTGGGGCCAACGTCCTGACTTTC. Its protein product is CASSDAGTGANVLTF.